Each of the 10 T cell receptor beta chains below was sequenced from the same sample in a study of metastatic and nonmetastatic thyroid tumors. TCRdb re-called clones via MiXCR from the PCR reads. The sample lists approximately 26,000 clones; under 15% were seen once. Prior to thyroid surgery, none of the patients had received any treatment. The sample taken for sequencing was blood. These receptors all stem from a female donor with papillary thyroid cancer or a benign thyroid nodule (not recorded which). Some clones in this sample may be carry-over from other donors' samples.

This clone was seen a handful of times. One end of the junction is discordant with germline, which a read error may explain. Other DNA sequences within the sample encode an identical CDR3. V is TRBV2 and J is TRBJ2-1; 10 nucleotides align to TRBD1. The germline gives CDR1 SNHLY, CDR2 FYNNEI. This CDR3 is built from 21 residues. CDR3 DNA sequence: TGTGCCAGCAGTGAATGGGGTTTGTCGGGTGAGACAGGGGGCACCTATAATGAGCAGTTCTTC. This gives the protein CASSEWGLSGETGGTYNEQFF. The full variable domain, with the rest looked up from reference TRBV2 and TRBJ2-1, is EPEVTQTPSHQVTQMGQEVILRCVPISNHLYFYWYRQILGQKVEFLVSFYNNEISEKSEIFDDQFSVERPDGSNFTLKIRSTKLEDSAMYFCASSEWGLSGETGGTYNEQFFGPGTRLTVL.

This clone was counted at least ten times. The gene calls are TRBV5-4 and TRBJ2-3, with 7 bases identical to TRBD2. The germline V gene has CDR1 SGHNT and CDR2 YYREEE (reference sequence). The CDR3 contains 15 residues. The V and J ends lost 0 bases and 4 bases, in that order; junction bases with no gene match: 5. Written as DNA, the CDR3 is TGTGCCAGCAGCTTGGATCAGCGGGACTCAGATACGCAGTATTTT. This translates into CASSLDQRDSDTQYF. The full variable domain, rest sourced from reference TRBV5-4 and TRBJ2-3, is ETGVTQSPTHLIKTRGQQVTLRCSSQSGHNTVSWYQQALGQGPQFIFQYYREEENGRGNFPPRFSGLQFPNYSSELNVNALELDDSALYLCASSLDQRDSDTQYFGPGTRLTVL.

V and J are TRBV6-2 or TRBV6-3 and TRBJ2-3; D is ambiguous. The V gene lost 0 bases and the J gene lost 5 bases, with 12 bases spanning the gap. Germline V lookup: CDR1 MNHEY, CDR2 SVGEGT. CDR3 size: 15 residues. The CDR3 loop is CASSYSRGLLDTQYF. The DNA of the CDR3 is TGTGCCAGCAGTTACTCTCGCGGTCTTCTAGATACGCAGTATTTT.

This clone has ten or more counts. V gene TRBV5-1 combines with J gene TRBJ1-2, with 9 bases identical to TRBD1. J lost 6 bases, V lost 3 bases, and 6 bases had no gene match. Germline values: CDR1 SGHRS, CDR2 YFSETQ. The CDR3 totals 14 residues. In nucleotides, the CDR3 is TGCGCCAGCAGCTACGACAGGGGGAGGGATGGCTACACCTTC. This translates into CASSYDRGRDGYTF.

Judged by abundance, this clone is medium-sized. The V call is TRBV5-1, the J call TRBJ2-7, with a tentative D call TRBD2 (5 bases). In germline, CDR1 is SGHRS, CDR2 YFSETQ. CDR3 length equals 14 residues. V dropped 4 bases and J dropped 2 bases, with 13 bases sitting between them. In DNA form, the CDR3 reads TGCGCCAGCAGCCCGGAGGCCTTTACCTACGAGCAGTACTTC. Translation gives CASSPEAFTYEQYF.

This clone was counted at least ten times. The rearrangement uses TRBV7-9 and TRBJ1-1; 7 nucleotides align to TRBD1. Germline CDR1 is SEHNR and CDR2 is FQNEAQ (reference sequence). The CDR3 has 13 amino acids. With 4 bases clipped from V and 4 bases from J, the junction kept 3 bases outside the gene matches. The CDR3 sequence: CASSSTGRTEAFF. As DNA, the CDR3 is TGTGCCAGCAGCTCGACAGGGCGCACTGAAGCTTTCTTT.

This clone was recorded at least ten times. The genes are TRBV6-1 and TRBJ1-5; D is unclear. Per germline, CDR1 MNHNS and CDR2 SASEGT. Deletions cut 1 base from V and 0 bases from J, with 10 bases between. The CDR3 has 16 amino acids. CDR3 loop: CASSEGAGDSNQPQHF. Here the CDR3 DNA reads TGTGCCAGCAGTGAAGGGGCAGGAGATAGCAATCAGCCCCAGCATTTT.

In the case of this clone: A much larger clone lies a single base off, so this may be a read error. The sample has other DNA sequences that encode this CDR3 too. The V and J genes are TRBV29-1 and TRBJ2-3; D is perhaps TRBD1 (5 bases). The germline gives CDR1 SQVTM, CDR2 ANQGSEA. V shed 5 bases and J shed 4 bases, with 10 bases lying between them. This CDR3 has 12 amino acids. This CDR3 is CSVHRYPDTQYF. The CDR3 coding sequence is TGCAGCGTTCACAGGTACCCAGATACGCAGTATTTT.

Comments on this clone: A much larger clonotype is one base distant, so this may be a read error. The same CDR3 also results from other DNA sequences found in this sample. The chain recombines TRBV6-1 with TRBJ1-4; D unclear. Germline V lookup: CDR1 MNHNS, CDR2 SASEGT. The V end lost 5 bases, the J end lost 3 bases, and 13 bases lay between the germline ends. This CDR3 is 15 amino acids long. The CDR3 reads CASSRLPGSNEKLFF. The CDR3 nucleotides are TGTGCCAGCAGTCGCCTTCCGGGATCTAATGAAAAACTGTTTTTT.

This clone has at least ten counts. This rearrangement joins TRBV6-1 to TRBJ2-7; tentatively, D is TRBD1 or TRBD2 (5 bases each). Germline CDR1 and CDR2: MNHNS and SASEGT. The CDR3 spans 14 residues. Trimming shortened V by 3 bases and J by 1 base, and 10 bases separated the two germline ends. The CDR3 here is CASSDRDGSYEQYF. CDR3 coding DNA: TGTGCCAGCAGTGACCGGGACGGATCCTACGAGCAGTACTTC.